A single TCR beta chain is shown here with its context. The record originates from a study of blood T cell repertoires in COVID-19. In the original workflow: How many nucleated cells were present was estimated from reference gene primer amplification. Only in-frame clones appear in the TCRdb table, and some are missing; sequencing was by immunoSEQ multiplex PCR. That table supplies the V and J calls and clone size; D and trimming were determined from the DNA. The table includes approximately 68,000 clones, approximately 87% detected once. The CDR3 has 14 amino acids. Germline V CDR1 and CDR2: KGHSH, LQKENI. Trimming removed 2 bases from V and 9 bases from J, with 11 bases in between.

The rearrangement uses TRBV18 and TRBJ1-6; perhaps TRBD1 as D (6 bases). This sequence originates from a man over 45 with active COVID-19. Sequenced sample: peripheral blood. CDR3: CASSPDRLGSPLHF. Written as DNA, the CDR3 is TGTGCCAGCTCACCAGACAGGTTGGGTTCACCCCTCCACTTT.